One T cell receptor beta chain is described in this entry. The entry originates in a study of blood T cell repertoires in COVID-19. Study-wide context: T cells, B-cell-depleted T cells, or PBMCs supplied cDNA or gDNA.

Assay: immunoSEQ multiplex PCR; the TCRdb copy retains only in-frame clones and omits some. The sample lists roughly 53,000 clones; about 80% were seen once. Trimming took off 6 bases at V and 2 bases at J, with 7 bases between the two ends. Germline V lookup: CDR1 WNHNN, CDR2 SYGVQD (reference sequence). This CDR3 region has 13 residues. This chain links TRBV10-1 with TRBJ2-2, with no clear D. This clonotype was obtained from a man between 45 and 60 years old with active or convalescent COVID-19. Sequencing was done on a sample of peripheral blood. The CDR3 DNA is TGCGCCAGCAGCCTTTTTAACACCGGGGAGCTGTTTTTT. Its protein product is CASSLFNTGELFF.